Presented here are 21 T cell receptor beta chains from one specimen sequenced in a study of OX40 agonist ivuxolimab in advanced cancers. Libraries were made using the immunoSEQ multiplex PCR assay. TCRdb carries this immuneACCESS record with in-frame sequences only. Its versions omit some clonotypes, under half of them owing to an unresolved V gene in the studies checked, with the rest unexplained. For this sample the table gives 70,000 to 90,000 clones, of which roughly nine tenths were detected only once. Of the sample, more than 7.5% falls within the top ten clones. Sample: CD4+ or CD8+ T cells sorted from blood, taken in a trial of the OX40 agonist ivuxolimab. These receptors all stem from an adult with an advanced solid tumor such as melanoma, head and neck, liver or kidney cancer.

This clone was seen just once. The rearrangement uses TRBV27 and TRBJ2-7, with 9 nucleotides matching TRBD1. CDR1 is MNHEY, CDR2 SMNVEV, per germline (reference sequence). Trimming removed 8 bases from V and 1 base from J; junction bases left unmatched: 12. This CDR3 contains 16 residues. Written as DNA, the CDR3 is TGTGCCAGCCTCAGTGGCGTAGGGACAGGGTCCTACGAGCAGTACTTC. Translating gives CASLSGVGTGSYEQYF.

This chain links TRBV4-3 with TRBJ2-1; TRBD1 matches 8 bases. There are 17 residues in the CDR3. CDR1 LGHNA and CDR2 YSLEER come from the germline V gene. J was trimmed by 0 bases and V by 1 base; bases with no gene match: 5. Here the CDR3 DNA reads TGCGCCAGCAGCCAAGGACAGGGGCCCCACTCCTACAATGAGCAGTTCTTC. It encodes CASSQGQGPHSYNEQFF.

The rearrangement joins TRBV28 to TRBJ1-5, with D maybe TRBD1 (5 bases). V was pared by 2 bases and J by 7 bases, with 15 bases between. Germline CDR1 and CDR2: MDHEN and SYDVKM. This CDR3 contains 15 residues. The CDR3 bases are TGTGCCAGCAGTTTACGAGGGGCGGGAAACCAGCCCCAGCATTTT. Its protein product is CASSLRGAGNQPQHF.

This chain joins TRBV7-8 and TRBJ1-5, with TRBD1 matching over 7 bases. V shed 1 base, J shed 5 bases, and the junction held 11 bases outside the gene matches. CDR3 length: 17 residues. Germline CDR1 is SGHVS and CDR2 is FQNEAQ. The CDR3 DNA sequence: TGTGCCAGCAGCTTAGTAGCTACCCGGGACAGACATCAGCCCCAGCATTTT. As protein: CASSLVATRDRHQPQHF.

V is TRBV6-6 and J is TRBJ1-1; D is unclear. Between the trimmed V and J ends, which lost 2 bases and 2 bases, there was a span of 6 bases. From germline, CDR1 is MNHNY and CDR2 SVGAGI (reference sequence). CDR3 size: 13 residues. The CDR3: CASSYDINTEAFF. Written as DNA, the CDR3 is TGTGCCAGCAGTTACGACATAAACACTGAAGCTTTCTTT.

There are many counts of this clone. Other nucleotide sequences in the sample specify the same CDR3. CDR3 nucleotide sequence: TGTGCCTGGGGACAGGAGAATAGCAATCAGCCCCAGCATTTT. This gives the protein CAWGQENSNQPQHF. This rearrangement joins TRBV30 to TRBJ1-5; 7 nucleotides line up with TRBD1. The CDR3 consists of 14 residues. Trimming took 5 bases from V and 0 from J; bases not matched to a gene: 4. Germline lookup yields CDR1 GTSNPN and CDR2 SVGIG (reference sequence).

This clone has a single count. The genes are TRBV2 and TRBJ2-1, with 9 bases aligning to TRBD1. The CDR3 consists of 17 residues. The V and J ends lost 7 bases and 10 bases, in that order; junction bases with no gene match: 20. Germline CDR1 SNHLY, CDR2 FYNNEI. CDR3 sequence (DNA): TGTGCCAGCATAATGCGAGTAGGAGACAGGGGGATAAGGGAGCAGTTCTTC. This translates into CASIMRVGDRGIREQFF.

The chain is built from TRBV15 and TRBJ1-5, with D uncertain. The CDR3 spans 14 residues. Germline V gene lookup returns CDR1 LNHNV and CDR2 YYDKDF (reference sequence). V was pared by 4 bases and J by 0 bases, with 7 bases between. The CDR3 loop is CATSTAYSNQPQHF. The DNA for the CDR3 is TGTGCCACCAGCACTGCCTATAGCAATCAGCCCCAGCATTTT.

The rearrangement links TRBV28 to TRBJ2-5; 10 bases fit TRBD2. Germline CDR1 and CDR2: MDHEN and SYDVKM. V lost 3 bases to trimming and J lost 5 bases; unmatched junction nucleotides: 9. CDR3 length equals 16 residues. Here the CDR3 DNA reads TGTGCCAGCAGTTTTGGTTTAGCGGGGGGTCTGGAGACCCAGTACTTC. Translated: CASSFGLAGGLETQYF.

The rearrangement joins TRBV19 to TRBJ2-6; either TRBD1 or TRBD2 may fit D (6 bases each). Germline lookup yields CDR1 LNHDA and CDR2 SQIVND (reference sequence). The CDR3 covers 16 residues. The V and J ends lost 3 bases and 4 bases respectively, with 13 bases between them. The CDR3 here is CASSMVGGFGANVLTF. CDR3 DNA sequence: TGTGCCAGTAGTATGGTAGGGGGGTTCGGGGCCAACGTCCTGACTTTC.

The rearrangement links TRBV6-5 to TRBJ1-2; 8 bases fit TRBD1. The CDR3 has 16 amino acids. Trimming took 0 bases from V and 4 from J; bases not matched to a gene: 7. Per germline, CDR1 MNHEY and CDR2 SVGAGI. The CDR3 DNA is TGTGCCAGCAGTTACTCGCAGGGGGCTATAATCTATGGCTACACCTTC. Translation: CASSYSQGAIIYGYTF.

The rearrangement joins TRBV28 to TRBJ1-5; 9 bases align to TRBD1. The CDR3 spans 15 residues. Trimming removed 3 bases from V and 7 bases from J; junction bases left unmatched: 7. Germline CDR1 and CDR2: MDHEN and SYDVKM. DNA for the CDR3: TGTGCCAGCAGTTTCATCGGGACAGGGAAACAGCCCCAGCATTTT. Translating it yields CASSFIGTGKQPQHF.

This chain uses TRBV27 with TRBJ1-2; the D gene is possibly TRBD1 (5 bases). This CDR3 is 15 amino acids long. Germline loops: CDR1 MNHEY, CDR2 SMNVEV (reference sequence). Trimming stripped 2 bases from V and 5 bases from J, with 15 bases between. The CDR3 is CASSLVGTGRYGYTF. The CDR3 DNA reads as TGTGCCAGCAGTTTAGTGGGAACGGGACGGTATGGCTACACCTTC.

The CDR3 sequence is CASSQGQYNSPLHF. CDR3 nucleotides: TGTGCCAGCAGTCAGGGACAGTATAATTCACCCCTCCACTTT. J is TRBJ1-6 and V is TRBV2; TRBD1 agrees at 7 bases. CDR3 length: 14 amino acids. Germline CDR1 SNHLY, CDR2 FYNNEI. Trimming cost V 5 bases and J 4 bases; bases outside gene matches: 2.

V usage is TRBV28 and J usage is TRBJ1-5, with D perhaps matching TRBD1 (6 bases). The V gene's germline CDR1 is MDHEN and CDR2 SYDVKM. The CDR3 loop spans 16 amino acids. Trimming took off 3 bases at V and 5 bases at J, with 17 bases between the two ends. The CDR3 DNA is TGTGCCAGCAGTTTGGACCCAGGGGTGGGCTATCAGCCCCAGCATTTT. This codes for CASSLDPGVGYQPQHF.

This chain uses TRBV5-6 with TRBJ1-1; the D is unclear. Germline assignment: CDR1 SGHDT and CDR2 YYEEEE. The CDR3 has 13 amino acids. Trimming cost V 1 base and J 8 bases, with 12 bases left between them. For the CDR3, the DNA is TGTGCCAGCAGCTTGATGGAGGAAGTAGAAGCTTTCTTT. Translated: CASSLMEEVEAFF. Combining the CDR3 with reference TRBV5-6 and TRBJ1-1 gives the whole variable domain DAGVTQSPTHLIKTRGQQVTLRCSPKSGHDTVSWYQQALGQGPQFIFQYYEEEERQRGNFPDRFSGHQFPNYSSELNVNALLLGDSALYLCASSLMEEVEAFFGQGTRLTVV.

The genes are TRBV12-5 and TRBJ2-3; D is unclear. Germline V CDR1 and CDR2: LGHNT, FRNRAP. The V end lost 2 bases, the J end lost 6 bases, and 3 bases lay between the germline ends. This CDR3 region has 11 residues. For the CDR3, the DNA is TGTGCTAGTGGTTTGACGGATACGCAGTATTTT. Translated: CASGLTDTQYF.

The rearrangement joins TRBV6-1 to TRBJ1-2, with unresolved D. V was trimmed by 11 bases and J by 6 bases, leaving 13 bases between them. The germline gives CDR1 MNHNS, CDR2 SASEGT. The CDR3 covers 11 residues. The CDR3 spells CASEGTDGYTF. The CDR3, as DNA: TGTGCCTCTGAAGGTACGGATGGCTACACCTTC.

This clone is a singleton in its sample. The rearrangement links TRBV30 to TRBJ1-2; tentative D call: TRBD1 (5 bases). The CDR3 sequence is 16 residues long. CDR1 is GTSNPN, CDR2 SVGIG, per germline (reference sequence). Between the trimmed V and J ends, which lost 0 bases and 6 bases, there was a span of 20 bases. The CDR3 sequence is CAWSVNPAVGRNGYTF. CDR3 bases: TGTGCCTGGAGTGTAAATCCGGCAGTGGGACGAAATGGCTACACCTTC.

The chain employs TRBV12-2 and TRBJ1-6. TRBV12-2 is marked as a pseudogene. This CDR3 has 14 amino acids. CDR3 sequence reads: CASRPRPGNSPLHF. Here the CDR3 DNA reads TGTGCAAGTCGCCCCCGCCCCGGGAATTCACCCCTCCACTTT.

The gene calls are TRBV4-3 and TRBJ2-1, with D perhaps matching TRBD1 (5 bases). This CDR3 is built from 16 residues. V lost 4 bases and J 2 bases, leaving 15 bases between the germline ends. Germline CDR1 is LGHNA and CDR2 is YSLEER. DNA for the CDR3: TGCGCCAGCAGCCTACAAACAGGTCCCCCCTACAATGAGCAGTTCTTC. It yields the protein CASSLQTGPPYNEQFF.